This TCR beta chain comes out of a study of blood T cells in healthy people across ages. The study, taken as a whole, reports: Across samples, TCR beta diversity tracked strongly with naive T cell percentage.

The CDR3 runs 15 residues. Germline-derived CDR1 and CDR2 are SGHRS and YFSETQ. The V segment lost 3 bases and the J segment 3 bases; nucleotides outside the gene matches: 6. Together with a sample-barcoded 5' primer, a J-beta primer mix was included in a second PCR lasting roughly 6 to 12 cycles. TCRdb re-called the 5' RACE reads with MiXCR, one entry per CDR3 protein. Of more than 1.4 million distinct CDR3 sequences in the sample, 42% were seen once. There are a few counts of this clonotype. What it binds is unknown. The source of this sequence is a woman under 30 in good health. Sequences were obtained from blood. This sequence joins TRBV5-1 and TRBJ2-1; 7 bases fit TRBD1. CDR3 nucleotides: TGCGCCAGCAGCTCGGACAGGTCGGTCTACAATGAGCAGTTCTTC. This codes for CASSSDRSVYNEQFF.